This T cell receptor (beta chain) was documented in a study of T cells after yellow fever vaccination. TCRdb recomputed calls from the 5' RACE reads with MiXCR, one row per CDR3 protein. The sample lists hundreds of thousands of distinct CDR3 sequences; roughly a sixth were seen once. Germline V lookup: CDR1 MNHNS, CDR2 SASEGT. Trimming took 6 bases from V and 0 from J, leaving 14 bases between them. CDR3 length equals 15 residues. This specimen consisted of PBMCs, obtained 5 days after the first yellow fever vaccination. V is TRBV6-1 and J is TRBJ2-5; D remains ambiguous. This sequence originates from a man aged 18 to 29 who received the YFV17D yellow fever vaccine. DNA for the CDR3: TGTGCCAGCAGCAGACATAACTCGTACCAAGAGACCCAGTACTTC. Its protein product is CASSRHNSYQETQYF.